A single sample gave rise to the 28 T cell receptor beta chains below, sequenced in a study of beta chain features in type 1 diabetes. cDNA synthesis used the whole RNA isolate, giving expressed TCRB sequences. TCRdb's copy holds only in-frame clones and misses some; the assay was immunoSEQ multiplex PCR. The repertoire holds about 240,000 clones, with over 11% as singletons. Study results and caveats: TCRB CDR3s from Type 1 diabetes patients were moderately but significantly shorter in all four CD4+ subsets.

These receptors are not linked to any known antigen. The sample consisted of naive CD4+ T cells from blood. The receptors were sampled from a man aged 25 to 40 with type 1 diabetes.

The chain links TRBV19 to TRBJ1-2, with D tentatively TRBD1 (5 bases). Trimming took 5 bases from V and 3 from J, leaving 10 bases between them. The CDR3 has 13 residues. Germline V gene lookup returns CDR1 LNHDA and CDR2 SQIVND (reference sequence). CDR3 protein: CASSSQGDYGYTF. CDR3 sequence (DNA): TGTGCCAGTAGTTCCCAGGGTGACTATGGCTACACCTTC.

About this clone itself: Other nucleotide sequences from this sample produce the same CDR3. The J gene is TRBJ2-7, the V gene TRBV18, with 11 bases matching TRBD2. This CDR3 region has 14 residues. V was pared by 6 bases and J by 3 bases, with 4 bases of the junction left unmatched. Germline V lookup: CDR1 KGHSH, CDR2 LQKENI. The CDR3 protein is CASSPGTSGYEQYF. The CDR3, as DNA: TGTGCCAGCTCCCCCGGGACTAGCGGCTACGAGCAGTACTTC.

The gene calls are TRBV5-6 and TRBJ1-5, with 10 bases aligning to TRBD1. V dropped 4 bases and J dropped 6; count of bases not matched to a gene: 4. The CDR3 length is 14 residues. CDR1 is SGHDT, CDR2 YYEEEE, per germline. CDR3 protein: CASSDRGRFQPQHF. CDR3 DNA: TGTGCCAGCAGCGACAGGGGGCGCTTTCAGCCCCAGCATTTT.

V and J are TRBV7-6 and TRBJ2-5; 10 positions agree with TRBD1. The J call may be wrong; the DNA end is better matched by TRBJ2-7. The V gene's germline CDR1 is SGHVS and CDR2 FNYEAQ. This CDR3 has 15 amino acids. In DNA, the CDR3 is TGTGCCAGCAGCTTAGGGACAGGGGGTTACTACGAGCAGTACTTC. It encodes CASSLGTGGYYEQYF.

This rearrangement joins TRBV4-1 to TRBJ1-2, with no clear D. Germline V gene sequence: CDR1 MGHRA, CDR2 YSYEKL. Trimming pared 5 bases from V and 4 bases from J, leaving 14 bases between. The CDR3 length is 14 residues. The CDR3 nucleotides read TGCGCCAGCAGCGGGAGGGAAGCCGGCTATGGCTACACCTTC. It specifies CASSGREAGYGYTF.

The sample holds a few counts of this clone. The chain has TRBV5-6 and TRBJ1-1; no clear D gene. V gave up 0 bases and J gave up 4 bases, with 10 bases separating them. This CDR3 contains 14 residues. Germline V gene sequence: CDR1 SGHDT, CDR2 YYEEEE. The CDR3 loop is CASSLGRGRTEAFF. The CDR3 DNA is TGTGCCAGCAGCTTGGGGAGAGGGCGCACTGAAGCTTTCTTT.

This clone came up a few times. The chain combines TRBV6-5 with TRBJ2-3, with no clear D. The V and J ends lost 8 bases and 1 base respectively, with 13 bases between them. CDR1 and CDR2 from the germline V gene are MNHEY and SVGAGI. The CDR3 is 14 amino acids. The CDR3 region has the DNA TGTGCCAGCCGCTCCCACGAGGGCACAGATACGCAGTATTTT. This gives the protein CASRSHEGTDTQYF.

This clone was counted a few times. The chain joins TRBV18 to TRBJ1-5; no reliable D call. The CDR3 totals 16 residues. Germline V gives CDR1 KGHSH, CDR2 LQKENI. V lost 3 bases and J 3 bases, leaving 15 bases between the germline ends. The CDR3 protein is CASSPGEVSLNQPQHF. The DNA of the CDR3 is TGTGCCAGCTCACCGGGAGAGGTCAGTCTCAATCAGCCCCAGCATTTT.

V and J are TRBV7-2 and TRBJ2-7; D not certain. The CDR3 length is 13 residues. Trimming left V 5 bases short and J 2 bases short, with 10 bases between. Germline loops: CDR1 SGHTA, CDR2 FQGNSA. The CDR3 nucleotides are TGTGCCAGCAGCGTCTCCGTAGCCTACGAGCAGTACTTC. It is translated as CASSVSVAYEQYF.

The CDR3 DNA sequence: TGTGCCAGCAGCTCGGTAGATACGCAGTATTTT. Protein sequence: CASSSVDTQYF. The gene calls are TRBV7-9 and TRBJ2-3; D gene uncertain. CDR3 length: 11 residues. Germline-derived CDR1 and CDR2 are SEHNR and FQNEAQ (reference sequence). V lost 4 bases to trimming and J lost 5 bases, with 4 bases between them. The whole variable domain, remainder taken from reference TRBV7-9 and TRBJ2-3, is DTGVSQNPRHKITKRGQNVTFRCDPISEHNRLYWYRQTLGQGPEFLTYFQNEAQLEKSRLLSDRFSAERPKGSFSTLEIQRTEQGDSAMYLCASSSVDTQYFGPGTRLTVL.

The gene calls are TRBV4-1 and TRBJ1-3; D call uncertain. The ends were cut back, 5 bases at V and 0 bases at J, with 14 bases in the middle. The CDR3 is 16 residues long. In germline, CDR1 is MGHRA, CDR2 YSYEKL. The CDR3 nucleotides are TGCGCCAGCAGCGCGCGTCGCCTGAACTCTGGAAACACCATATATTTT. Translation gives CASSARRLNSGNTIYF.

The chain links TRBV4-1 to TRBJ1-3; D perhaps matches TRBD1 (5 bases). This CDR3 contains 17 residues. The V gene's germline CDR1 is MGHRA and CDR2 YSYEKL. V was clipped by 2 bases and J by 0 bases, with 14 bases between them. Here the CDR3 DNA reads TGCGCCAGCAGCCAACGCCGGGACGGGAGCTCTGGAAACACCATATATTTT. Translating it yields CASSQRRDGSSGNTIYF.

A few counts support this clone. V is TRBV30 and J is TRBJ1-3; D gene unclear. The V gene lost 0 bases and the J gene lost 7 bases, with 4 bases spanning the gap. The CDR3 runs to 11 residues. Germline CDR1 reads GTSNPN; CDR2 reads SVGIG (reference sequence). This CDR3 is CAWSVSNTIYF. CDR3 nucleotide sequence: TGTGCCTGGAGTGTGTCTAACACCATATATTTT.

This chain links TRBV7-9 with TRBJ2-5; 9 positions match TRBD1. With 3 bases clipped from V and 3 bases from J, the junction kept 5 bases outside the gene matches. The germline gives CDR1 SEHNR, CDR2 FQNEAQ (reference sequence). The CDR3 contains 15 residues. The CDR3: CASSLGQGGKETQYF. For the CDR3, the DNA is TGTGCCAGCAGCTTGGGACAGGGTGGGAAAGAGACCCAGTACTTC.

The chain is built from TRBV29-1 and TRBJ1-1; D remains ambiguous. The CDR3 runs to 14 residues. CDR1 SQVTM and CDR2 ANQGSEA come from the germline V gene. V lost 3 bases and J lost 1, with 12 bases in between. The CDR3 nucleotides are TGCAGCGTTGAGCGTGTGAGTTCGAACACTGAAGCTTTCTTT. Residues: CSVERVSSNTEAFF.

The chain uses TRBV23-1 and TRBJ1-2; D uncertain. TRBV23-1 is labeled an ORF, and its function is uncertain. This CDR3 spans 14 amino acids. The ends were cut back, 3 bases at V and 0 bases at J, with 8 bases in the middle. Here the CDR3 DNA reads TGCGCCAGCAGTCACCCTAGGTCTAACTATGGCTACACCTTC. It yields the protein CASSHPRSNYGYTF.

This clone was recorded a few times. The chain couples TRBV7-9 to TRBJ1-1; TRBD1 matches at 7 bases. Per the germline V gene, CDR1 is SEHNR and CDR2 is FQNEAQ (reference sequence). After removal of 5 bases from V and 1 base from J, the junction contained 4 bases not matched to a gene. This CDR3 has 14 residues. The CDR3 nucleotides are TGTGCCAGCAGCCCCGGGACAGAGAACACTGAAGCTTTCTTT. Translated: CASSPGTENTEAFF.

The chain has TRBV6-6 and TRBJ2-5; TRBD1 aligns across 7 bases. CDR3 length: 14 residues. After removal of 6 bases from V and 1 base from J, the junction contained 5 bases not matched to a gene. CDR1 is MNHNY, CDR2 SVGAGI, per germline (reference sequence). CDR3 protein: CASSSGQAQETQYF. CDR3 coding DNA: TGTGCCAGCAGCTCCGGACAGGCCCAAGAGACCCAGTACTTC.

This clone showed up just a few times. This chain links TRBV7-2 with TRBJ2-2; possible D gene TRBD2, 7 bases. Germline V CDR1 and CDR2: SGHTA, FQGNSA. This CDR3 region has 15 residues. V lost 2 bases and J lost 1, with 8 bases in between. The CDR3 DNA sequence: TGTGCCAGCAGCTTAAGGGGGGGGAACACCGGGGAGCTGTTTTTT. Its translation: CASSLRGGNTGELFF.

This clone showed up just a few times. V and J are TRBV2 and TRBJ2-4; D might be TRBD1 (5 bases). Germline V gene data show CDR1 as SNHLY and CDR2 as FYNNEI. With 6 bases removed from V and 2 bases from J, the gap between germline ends came to 8 bases. This CDR3 is built from 13 residues. As DNA, the CDR3 is TGTGCCAGCAGGGCAGGGACCAAAAACATTCAGTACTTC. Amino acid sequence: CASRAGTKNIQYF.

V is TRBV6-5 and J is TRBJ2-7, with TRBD2 matching 10 bases. V shed 1 base, J shed 5 bases, and the junction held 8 bases outside the gene matches. The germline V gene has CDR1 MNHEY and CDR2 SVGAGI. CDR3 size: 16 residues. The CDR3 DNA reads TGTGCCAGCAGTTACTTTCCAGCGGGGGGGCCGAACGAGCAGTACTTC. It encodes CASSYFPAGGPNEQYF.

This clone was found a few times. This rearrangement joins TRBV18 to TRBJ2-3, with D possibly matching TRBD1 (6 bases). The CDR3 contains 12 residues. The germline CDR1 and CDR2 sequences are KGHSH and LQKENI. Between the trimmed V and J ends, which lost 4 bases and 6 bases, there was a span of 8 bases. The CDR3 DNA reads as TGTGCCAGCTCACAGACAGGCGATACGCAGTATTTT. Encoded protein: CASSQTGDTQYF. Using reference TRBV18 and TRBJ2-3 for the parts outside the CDR3, the full variable domain is NAGVMQNPRHLVRRRGQEARLRCSPMKGHSHVYWYRQLPEEGLKFMVYLQKENIIDESGMPKERFSAEFPKEGPSILRIQQVVRGDSAAYFCASSQTGDTQYFGPGTRLTVL.

This sequence joins TRBV5-8 and TRBJ2-1, with a tentative D call TRBD2 (7 bases). The ends were cut back, 4 bases at V and 1 base at J, with 12 bases in the middle. The CDR3 is 15 amino acids. CDR1 and CDR2 (germline): SGHTS, YDEGEE. CDR3 sequence (DNA): TGTGCCAGCAGCCGCAGGGGAGGGTCCTACAATGAGCAGTTCTTC. This translates into CASSRRGGSYNEQFF.

This sequence joins TRBV5-1 and TRBJ2-3, with TRBD2 matching over 7 bases. From germline, CDR1 is SGHRS and CDR2 YFSETQ. J gave up 4 bases and V 0 bases, and 8 bases lay outside the gene matches. There are 16 residues in the CDR3. The CDR3 here is CASSLDGGSGSDTQYF. In DNA, the CDR3 is TGCGCCAGCAGCTTGGATGGCGGGAGTGGGTCAGATACGCAGTATTTT.

The rearrangement uses TRBV7-9 and TRBJ2-7; a weak D match, TRBD2 (6 bases). The CDR3 spans 15 residues. Germline CDR1 reads SEHNR; CDR2 reads FQNEAQ (reference sequence). With 4 bases removed from V and 0 bases from J, the gap between germline ends came to 13 bases. The CDR3 DNA sequence: TGTGCCAGCAGCTCGACGCTAGCGTTCTCCTACGAGCAGTACTTC. Amino acids: CASSSTLAFSYEQYF.

This clone showed up just a few times. V gene TRBV29-1 combines with J gene TRBJ1-1, with D unclear. Looked up from germline, CDR1 is SQVTM and CDR2 is ANQGSEA. V shed 6 bases and J shed 5 bases, with 16 bases lying between them. This CDR3 has 13 amino acids. The CDR3 DNA reads as TGCAGCGTCCACCCCGGGGTTCGGACTGAAGCTTTCTTT. It codes for CSVHPGVRTEAFF.

The genes are TRBV29-1 and TRBJ2-7; D is unclear. Germline-derived CDR1 and CDR2 are SQVTM and ANQGSEA. The CDR3 is 8 amino acids. The CDR3 loop is CRTIGQYF. The CDR3 bases are TGCAGGACAATAGGGCAGTACTTC.

The chain combines TRBV2 with TRBJ2-5; D unclear. CDR3 length: 12 amino acids. Germline CDR1 and CDR2: SNHLY and FYNNEI. The V gene lost 1 base and the J gene lost 8 bases, with 8 bases spanning the gap. CDR3 sequence: CASSEVVKTQYF. CDR3 bases: TGTGCCAGCAGTGAAGTTGTCAAAACCCAGTACTTC.